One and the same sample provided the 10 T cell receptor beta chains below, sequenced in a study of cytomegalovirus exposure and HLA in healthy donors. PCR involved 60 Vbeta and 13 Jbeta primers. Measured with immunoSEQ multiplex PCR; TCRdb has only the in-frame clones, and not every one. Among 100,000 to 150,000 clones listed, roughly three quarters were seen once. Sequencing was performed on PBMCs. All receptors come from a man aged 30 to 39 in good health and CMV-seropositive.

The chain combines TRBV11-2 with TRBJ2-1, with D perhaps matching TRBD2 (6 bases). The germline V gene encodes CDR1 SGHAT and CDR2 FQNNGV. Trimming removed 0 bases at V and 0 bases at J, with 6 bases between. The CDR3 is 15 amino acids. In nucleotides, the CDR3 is TGTGCCAGCAGCTTAGACGGGAGCTCCTACAATGAGCAGTTCTTC. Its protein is CASSLDGSSYNEQFF.

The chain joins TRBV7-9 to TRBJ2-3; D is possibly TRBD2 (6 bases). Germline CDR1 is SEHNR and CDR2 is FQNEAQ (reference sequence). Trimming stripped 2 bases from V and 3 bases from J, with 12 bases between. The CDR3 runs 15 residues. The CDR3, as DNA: TGTGCCAGCAGCTTAAAGAAGGGAGGAACAGATACGCAGTATTTT. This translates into CASSLKKGGTDTQYF.

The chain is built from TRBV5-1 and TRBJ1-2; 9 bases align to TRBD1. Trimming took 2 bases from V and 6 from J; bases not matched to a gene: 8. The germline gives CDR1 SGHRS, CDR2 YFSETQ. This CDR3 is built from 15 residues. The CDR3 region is CASSLPGQGFHGYTF. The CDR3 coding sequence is TGCGCCAGCAGCTTACCGGGACAGGGATTTCATGGCTACACCTTC.

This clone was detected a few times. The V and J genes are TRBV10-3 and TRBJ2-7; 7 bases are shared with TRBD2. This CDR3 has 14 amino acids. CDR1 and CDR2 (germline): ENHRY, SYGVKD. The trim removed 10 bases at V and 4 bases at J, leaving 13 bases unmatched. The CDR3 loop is CATNPPGGRYEQYF. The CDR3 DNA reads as TGTGCCACCAACCCTCCGGGAGGTAGGTACGAGCAGTACTTC.

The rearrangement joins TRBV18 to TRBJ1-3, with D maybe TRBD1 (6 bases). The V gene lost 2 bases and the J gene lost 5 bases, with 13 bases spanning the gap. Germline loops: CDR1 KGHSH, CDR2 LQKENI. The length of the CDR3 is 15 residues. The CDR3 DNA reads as TGTGCCAGCTCACCAGTGCCCACAGGGAGAAACACCATATATTTT. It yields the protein CASSPVPTGRNTIYF.

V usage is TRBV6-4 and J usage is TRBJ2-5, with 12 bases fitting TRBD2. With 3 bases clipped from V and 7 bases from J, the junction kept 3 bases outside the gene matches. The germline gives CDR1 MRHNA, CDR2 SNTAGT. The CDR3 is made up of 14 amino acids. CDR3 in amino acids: CASSETSGSGTQYF. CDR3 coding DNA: TGTGCCAGCAGTGAGACTAGCGGGAGTGGGACCCAGTACTTC.

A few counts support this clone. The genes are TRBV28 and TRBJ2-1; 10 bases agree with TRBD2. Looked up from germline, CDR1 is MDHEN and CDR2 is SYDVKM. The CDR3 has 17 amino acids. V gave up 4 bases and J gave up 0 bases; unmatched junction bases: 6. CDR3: CASSSPSSGGSYNEQFF. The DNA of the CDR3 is TGTGCCAGCAGTTCCCCATCTAGCGGGGGCTCCTACAATGAGCAGTTCTTC.

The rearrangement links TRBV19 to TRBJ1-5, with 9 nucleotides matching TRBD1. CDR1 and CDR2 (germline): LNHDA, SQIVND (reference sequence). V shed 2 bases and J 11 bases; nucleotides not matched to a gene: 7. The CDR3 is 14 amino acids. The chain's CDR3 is CASSIKGQGPSQHF. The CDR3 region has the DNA TGTGCCAGTAGTATAAAGGGACAGGGACCGTCCCAGCATTTT.

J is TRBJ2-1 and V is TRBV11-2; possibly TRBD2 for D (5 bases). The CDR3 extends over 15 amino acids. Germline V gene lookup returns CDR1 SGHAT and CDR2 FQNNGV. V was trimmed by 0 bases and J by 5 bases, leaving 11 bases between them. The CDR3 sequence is CASSLEGTRNNEQFF. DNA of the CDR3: TGTGCCAGCAGCTTAGAGGGTACTAGGAACAATGAGCAGTTCTTC.

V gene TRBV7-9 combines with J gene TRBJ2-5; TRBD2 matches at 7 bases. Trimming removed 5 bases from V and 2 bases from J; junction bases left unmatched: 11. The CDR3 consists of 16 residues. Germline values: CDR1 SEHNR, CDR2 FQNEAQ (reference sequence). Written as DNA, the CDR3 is TGTGCCAGCAGCCCCCTCCTGGGGGGAGGGCAAGAGACCCAGTACTTC. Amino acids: CASSPLLGGGQETQYF.